This T cell receptor beta chain was documented in a study of metastatic and nonmetastatic thyroid tumors. As for the study in general: The authors compared repertoires across blood and tumor or nodule tissue from malignant and benign thyroid patients. Notes on the study in general: Compared with benign nodules, malignant thyroid tumors were reported to have significantly higher TCR beta diversity in both blood and tumor.

All patients were treatment-naive before thyroid surgery. MiXCR was used by TCRdb to re-call the PCR reads. The data contain 2,000 to 2,500 clones, approximately 25% of them singletons. This clone was found a few times. Its specificity is not known. V gave up 10 bases and J gave up 4 bases, with 14 bases separating them. CDR3 length: 13 amino acids. Germline V gene lookup returns CDR1 SGHVS and CDR2 FQNEAQ. The V and J genes are TRBV7-8 and TRBJ2-1; the D call may be TRBD1 or TRBD2 (5 bases each). Sequenced material: adjacent normal tissue. This sequence originates from a male donor with papillary thyroid cancer or a benign thyroid nodule (not recorded which). Some clones in this sample may be carry-over from other donors' samples. The CDR3 here is CATAGTIYNEQFF. Here the CDR3 DNA reads TGTGCCACCGCCGGGACCATTTACAATGAGCAGTTCTTC.